This T cell receptor beta chain was captured by sequencing in a study of T cells after yellow fever vaccination. Researchers made TCR cDNA using 5'RACE template switching, and this step added a universal primer site and UMIs. TCRdb reprocessed the 5' RACE reads via MiXCR and lists one record per CDR3 protein. The table has around 320,000 distinct CDR3 sequences, roughly a tenth seen once. The germline V and J ends were trimmed by 9 bases and 4 bases, with 8 bases remaining between them. This CDR3 contains 11 residues. Germline CDR1 and CDR2: ENHRY and SYGVKD. The chain employs TRBV10-3 and TRBJ2-3; D remains ambiguous. This specimen consisted of CD4+ T cells sorted from PBMCs, obtained 45 days after the yellow fever booster vaccination. The sequence came from a man between 18 and 35 years old who received the YFV17D yellow fever vaccine. The CDR3 nucleotides read TGTGCCATAACTTTTGCAGATACGCAGTATTTT. Amino acids: CAITFADTQYF.